This section outlines one T cell receptor beta chain sequence together with its context. The antigen remains undetermined. V was pared by 1 base and J by 1 base, with 19 bases between. Germline V gene lookup returns CDR1 ENHRY and CDR2 SYGVKD. CDR3 length equals 18 residues. This specimen belongs to a study of cytomegalovirus exposure and HLA in healthy donors. Study-level points and caveats: Cytomegalovirus-associated status was assigned to 150 or so TCR beta chains.

Clones were sequenced by immunoSEQ multiplex PCR, and TCRdb holds only the in-frame ones, with some missing. The table lists some 150,000 clones, roughly 87% of them singletons. This clonotype originated in a man younger than 35 in good health and CMV-seropositive. The rearrangement uses TRBV10-3 and TRBJ1-1; D gene ambiguous. Input material: PBMCs. The CDR3, as DNA: TGTGCCATCAGTGAGTTACGACACCGGGAACGAGAGAACACTGAAGCTTTCTTT. This gives the protein CAISELRHRERENTEAFF.